The entry that follows covers one TCR beta chain sequence. These data come from a study of CD8 T cells in Susac syndrome. Whole-study context: Blood was drawn from patients with Susac syndrome. At that point, they were therapy-naive, on corticosteroids, or on intravenous immunoglobulin alone.

Germline V gene data show CDR1 as SGHDN and CDR2 as FVKESK. The CDR3 contains 16 residues. The V and J ends lost 2 bases and 0 bases respectively, with 13 bases between them. The RNA, about 0.5 to 1 ug, was put through reverse transcription using random hexamers. The TCR beta CDR3 was amplified by immunoSEQ multiplex PCR across 54 Vbeta, 13 Jbeta. Via MiXCR, TCRdb re-called the immunoSEQ multiplex PCR reads, giving one row per CDR3 protein. The sample holds tens of thousands of distinct CDR3 sequences, around 96% seen once. Source material: CD8+ T cells from PBMCs. J is TRBJ1-2 and V is TRBV14, with D perhaps TRBD1 (5 bases). The source of this sequence is a human donor with Susac syndrome. CDR3 loop: CASSQRQGRPNYGYTF. In nucleotides, the CDR3 is TGTGCCAGCAGCCAACGCCAGGGAAGGCCTAACTATGGCTACACCTTC. Full variable domain (outside the CDR3, taken from reference TRBV14 and TRBJ1-2): EAGVTQFPSHSVIEKGQTVTLRCDPISGHDNLYWYRRVMGKEIKFLLHFVKESKQDESGMPNNRFLAERTGGTYSTLKVQPAELEDSGVYFCASSQRQGRPNYGYTFGSGTRLTVV.